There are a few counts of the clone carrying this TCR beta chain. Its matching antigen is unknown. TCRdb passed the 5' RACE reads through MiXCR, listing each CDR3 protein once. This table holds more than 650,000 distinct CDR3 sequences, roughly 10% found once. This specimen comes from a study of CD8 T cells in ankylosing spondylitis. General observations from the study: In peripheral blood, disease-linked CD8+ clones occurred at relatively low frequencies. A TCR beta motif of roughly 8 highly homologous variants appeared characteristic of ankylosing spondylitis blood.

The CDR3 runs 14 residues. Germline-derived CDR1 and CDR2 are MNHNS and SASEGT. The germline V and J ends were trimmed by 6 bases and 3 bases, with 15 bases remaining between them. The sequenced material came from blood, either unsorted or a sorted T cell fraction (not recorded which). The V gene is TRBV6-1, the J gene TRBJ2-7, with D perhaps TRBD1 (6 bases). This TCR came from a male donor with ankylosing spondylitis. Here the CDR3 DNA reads TGTGCCAGCAGAGGGGGACACGAATTCTACGAGCAGTACTTC. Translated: CASRGGHEFYEQYF.